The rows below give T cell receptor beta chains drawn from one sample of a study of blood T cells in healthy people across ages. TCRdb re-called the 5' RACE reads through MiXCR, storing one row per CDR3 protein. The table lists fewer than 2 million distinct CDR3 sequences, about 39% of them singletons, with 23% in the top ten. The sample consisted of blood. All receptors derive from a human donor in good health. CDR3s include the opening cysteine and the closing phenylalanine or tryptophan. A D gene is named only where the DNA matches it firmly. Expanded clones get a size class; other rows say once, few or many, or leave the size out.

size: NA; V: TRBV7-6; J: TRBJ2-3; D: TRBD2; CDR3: CASSLPGLYDTDTQYF; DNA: TGTGCCAGCAGCTTGCCGGGACTATACGACACAGATACGCAGTATTTT
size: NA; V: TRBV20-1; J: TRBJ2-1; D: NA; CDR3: CSASGLSYNEQFF; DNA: TGCAGTGCTAGCGGACTTTCCTACAATGAGCAGTTCTTC
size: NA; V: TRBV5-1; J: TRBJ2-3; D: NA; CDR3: CASRVVIARITGTQYF; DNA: TGCGCCAGCAGGGTCGTAATAGCGCGCATCACAGGTACGCAGTATTTT
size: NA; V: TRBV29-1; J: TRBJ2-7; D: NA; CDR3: CSVGGVTGSYEQYF; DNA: TGCAGCGTTGGTGGTGTTACAGGGTCCTACGAGCAGTACTTC
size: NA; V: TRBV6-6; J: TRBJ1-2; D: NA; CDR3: CASSYSKWGAHGYTF; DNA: TGTGCCAGCAGTTACTCGAAGTGGGGGGCCCATGGCTACACCTTC
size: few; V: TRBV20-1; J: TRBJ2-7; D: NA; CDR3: CSARSSGPSYEQYF; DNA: TGCAGTGCTAGGTCCAGCGGGCCTTCCTACGAGCAGTACTTC
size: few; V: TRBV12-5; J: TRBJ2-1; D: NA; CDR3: CASGLVQGKQFF; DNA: TGTGCTAGTGGTTTGGTACAAGGAAAGCAGTTCTTC
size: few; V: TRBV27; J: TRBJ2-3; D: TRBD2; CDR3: CASSLYGTSGTDTQYF; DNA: TGTGCCAGCAGTTTATATGGGACTAGCGGCACAGATACGCAGTATTTT
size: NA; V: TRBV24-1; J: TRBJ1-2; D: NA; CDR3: CATSDLWGRDGYTF; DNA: TGTGCCACCAGTGATTTGTGGGGAAGAGATGGCTACACCTTC
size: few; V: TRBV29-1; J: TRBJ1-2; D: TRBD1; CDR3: CSVGSGQGIYGYTF; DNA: TGCAGCGTTGGGTCCGGACAGGGGATCTATGGCTACACCTTC
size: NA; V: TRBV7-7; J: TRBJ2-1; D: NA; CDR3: CAGSLSAGRYNEQFF; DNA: TGTGCTGGCAGCTTATCTGCGGGGCGATACAATGAGCAGTTCTTC